This T cell receptor beta chain was captured by sequencing in a study of T cells in Graves' hyperthyroidism and ophthalmopathy. RNA transcripts yielded amplified TCR beta CDR3 regions. The study used the HTBI primer set for a first-round RT-PCR of the TCR CDR3. MiXCR was run by TCRdb on the multiplex PCR reads, yielding one entry per CDR3 protein. The table has fewer than 550,000 distinct CDR3 sequences, 24% seen once. For ophthalmopathy patients, the Clinical Activity Score was at least 3 and the NOSPECS grade at least 4; duration was under 3 months. Fresh 10 ml peripheral blood yielded PBMCs. The CDR3 extends over 16 amino acids. CDR1 and CDR2 from the germline V gene are SNHLY and FYNNEI. Trimming took 4 bases from V and 5 from J; bases not matched to a gene: 10. This clonotype was counted ten times or more. Its antigen is unidentified. The study's findings and limits: A 13 V-J model separated ophthalmopathy from stable hyperthyroidism.

The V and J genes are TRBV2 and TRBJ2-5; TRBD2 matches 10 bases. Sequencing input: blood. This clonotype was sampled from a woman aged 25 to 39 with Graves' ophthalmopathy. CDR3 nucleotides: TGTGCCAGCAGTGCTAGCGGGGGCCTCATCGGGGAGACCCAGTACTTC. Translating gives CASSASGGLIGETQYF.